The entry below gives a single TCR beta chain sequence along with its context. The record originates from a study of blood T cells in healthy people across ages. Trimming took off 4 bases at V and 3 bases at J, with 10 bases between the two ends. The CDR3 spans 13 residues. CDR1 is MGHDK and CDR2 is SYGVNS in the germline V gene. The use of a sample-barcoded 5' primer and a J-beta primer mix characterized a second PCR of 7 to 11 cycles. TCRdb processed the 5' RACE reads anew with MiXCR; each CDR3 protein has one entry. The sample has about 1.4 million distinct CDR3 sequences, approximately 59% seen once.

This sequence joins TRBV25-1 and TRBJ2-7; possibly TRBD2 for D (5 bases). Sequencing was done on a sample of blood. The TCR comes from a man between 18 and 29 years old in good health. CDR3 DNA: TGTGCCAGCAGTGTCCTAGAGGGCTACGAGCAGTACTTC. Residues: CASSVLEGYEQYF.